The 2 T cell receptor beta chains presented below share a single source sample, sequenced in a study of neurological immune-mediated disorders (dated by TCRdb to the late 2010s). Library prep was done by 5' RACE. Sequencer: Illumina HiSeq 2500. In TCRdb, the public reads were trimmed at Q25 with fastp and aligned with MiXCR, with productive beta chains retained. Rows with a matching CDR3 protein are joined into one entry that keeps the most common DNA and genes. The sample profile shows tens of thousands of distinct CDR3 sequences; roughly 13% of them were found once. The top ten clonotypes cover roughly 1.3% of the sample. Sequencing was performed on PBMCs. The receptors derive from a female donor in good health.

Of note for this clonotype: A much more abundant neighbour one base away suggests this may be a read error. V gene TRBV6-4 combines with J gene TRBJ2-3; 8 bases are a match to TRBD2. Germline V gene data show CDR1 as MRHNA and CDR2 as SNTAGT. J was trimmed by 0 bases and V by 10 bases; bases with no gene match: 6. CDR3 length equals 14 residues. The CDR3 loop reads CANSREGSTDTQYF. The CDR3 DNA sequence: TGTGCCAACAGCCGGGAGGGTAGCACAGATACGCAGTATTTT.

This clonotype was observed many times. The CDR3 sequence: CSATTKGQGGTNYGYTF. The CDR3 DNA is TGCAGTGCTACCACCAAGGGACAGGGGGGGACTAACTATGGCTACACCTTC. The V and J genes are TRBV20-1 and TRBJ1-2, with 11 bases matching TRBD1. The CDR3 contains 17 residues. Trimming at V came to 4 bases and at J to 0 bases, leaving 10 bases not matched to a gene. Germline loops: CDR1 DFQATT, CDR2 SNEGSKA (reference sequence).